The following is a T cell receptor (beta chain) sequence with its context. Built from TCR beta cDNA, the libraries had unique molecular identifiers in them. TCRdb independently ran MiXCR on the PCR reads; one entry per CDR3 protein. The repertoire holds roughly 870,000 distinct CDR3 sequences, with about 53% as singletons. The data were obtained in a study of post-analysis software for immune sequencing data. The clonotype was recovered from a girl under 18 with multiple sclerosis. Specimen: blood.

This CDR3 is CASSLMSFAGGPYNEQFF. Here the CDR3 DNA reads TGTGCCAGCAGCTTAATGTCTTTTGCGGGGGGGCCGTACAATGAGCAGTTCTTC. V usage is TRBV7-3 and J usage is TRBJ2-1; 9 nucleotides align to TRBD2. The CDR3 has 18 residues. From germline, CDR1 is SGHTA and CDR2 FQGTGA. V lost 1 base, J lost 4 bases, and 11 bases stayed unmatched. The whole variable domain, filled in from reference TRBV7-3 and TRBJ2-1, reads GAGVSQTPSNKVTEKGKYVELRCDPISGHTALYWYRQSLGQGPEFLIYFQGTGAADDSGLPNDRFFAVRPEGSVSTLKIQRTERGDSAVYLCASSLMSFAGGPYNEQFFGPGTRLTVL.